This TCR beta chain was captured in a study of T-cell reconstitution after alpha-beta-depleted transplantation in children. Study-wide findings and caveats: Day-60 TCRbeta diversity that was high in some patients was derived from surviving recipient T cells and thymic progenitors.

This clonotype has ten or more counts. Its antigen is undetermined. Sequence at one end of the junction differs from germline and may be a read error. The library targeted TCRbeta and was prepared with unique molecular identifiers. From the PCR reads, TCRdb called clonotypes with MiXCR, one entry per CDR3 protein. Of about 110,000 distinct CDR3 sequences in the sample, 6.4% were seen once. Sample: PBMCs, mostly from graft donor cells, taken 360 days after TCRalphabeta/CD19-depleted stem cell transplant. This TCR was recovered from a male patient between 2 and 9 years old who had a stem cell transplant for acute lymphoblastic leukemia, so the T cells may come from the graft donor.

The CDR3 DNA reads TGCAGTGCAGGGACTCGCTCCCACAATGAGCAGTTCTTC. It translates to CSAGTRSHNEQFF. This chain links TRBV20-1 with TRBJ2-1; tentative D call: TRBD2 (6 bases). The CDR3 spans 13 residues. CDR1 and CDR2 from the germline V gene are DFQATT and SNEGSKA (reference sequence).